The next 10 T cell receptor beta chains were all read from a single sample in a study of control samples from healthy donors and cancer patients. Sequenced by immunoSEQ multiplex PCR; TCRdb stores in-frame clones only, minus some. In the table there are approximately 150,000 clones, 89% of which are singletons. Sequencing used blood. The receptors were sampled from a man aged 30 to 45 in good health.

CDR3 nucleotides: TGCGCCAGCAGCAAAGGGGACAGGGCCTCGTCAGTCCTGACTTTC. Amino acid sequence: CASSKGDRASSVLTF. V usage is TRBV5-1 and J usage is TRBJ2-6; TRBD1 aligns across 9 bases. Looked up from germline, CDR1 is SGHRS and CDR2 is YFSETQ. CDR3 length: 15 residues. V dropped 4 bases and J dropped 13; count of bases not matched to a gene: 12.

This sequence joins TRBV2 and TRBJ2-5, with TRBD2 identical over 9 bases. Germline V gives CDR1 SNHLY, CDR2 FYNNEI. V lost 10 bases and J lost 3; bases outside the gene matches: 12. CDR3 length: 15 amino acids. The CDR3: CAIQQGSGGKETQYF. In DNA form, the CDR3 reads TGTGCCATCCAACAGGGTAGCGGGGGAAAAGAGACCCAGTACTTC.

This sequence joins TRBV4-3 and TRBJ1-3, with TRBD1 identical over 11 bases. V was pared by 2 bases and J by 4 bases, with 10 bases of the junction left unmatched. CDR1 and CDR2 from the germline V gene are LGHNA and YSLEER. This CDR3 has 18 amino acids. CDR3 coding DNA: TGCGCCAGCAGCCAACGCCACGGACAGGGGGCGAAGGGAAACACCATATATTTT. It translates to CASSQRHGQGAKGNTIYF.

This rearrangement joins TRBV7-2 to TRBJ1-2, with D possibly being TRBD1 (6 bases). The CDR3 has 14 amino acids. Germline V gene data show CDR1 as SGHTA and CDR2 as FQGNSA. V was shortened by 2 bases and J by 6 bases, with 13 bases between the two germline ends. CDR3 nucleotide sequence: TGTGCCAGCAGCTTACGTCTCAGGGGAAATGGCTACACCTTC. Residues: CASSLRLRGNGYTF.

This sequence joins TRBV11-1 and TRBJ2-1, with unresolved D. CDR1 is SGHAT, CDR2 FQDESV, per germline (reference sequence). V was trimmed by 2 bases and J by 7 bases, leaving 6 bases between them. The CDR3 extends over 12 amino acids. This chain's CDR3 is CASSLNWNEQFF. In DNA, the CDR3 is TGTGCCAGCAGCTTAAACTGGAATGAGCAGTTCTTC.

The rearrangement joins TRBV24-1 to TRBJ1-5; no clear D. In germline, CDR1 is KGHDR, CDR2 SFDVKD. CDR3 size: 12 residues. Trimming took 4 bases from V and 2 from J, leaving 2 bases between them. The chain's CDR3 is CATSEGNQPQHF. DNA of the CDR3: TGTGCCACCAGTGAGGGCAATCAGCCCCAGCATTTT.

This clone was counted only a few times. The V gene is TRBV5-8, the J gene TRBJ2-1; TRBD2 matches 8 bases. The ends lost 4 bases at V and 7 bases at J; junction bases unmatched: 13. The CDR3 extends over 16 amino acids. Germline V gene lookup returns CDR1 SGHTS and CDR2 YDEGEE. The CDR3 spells CASSRTGGRAGNEQFF. CDR3 nucleotide sequence: TGTGCCAGCAGCCGGACGGGGGGGCGAGCGGGGAATGAGCAGTTCTTC.

The rearrangement joins TRBV4-3 to TRBJ2-7; 11 bases are shared with TRBD1. Germline V lookup: CDR1 LGHNA, CDR2 YSLEER. The CDR3 loop spans 16 amino acids. V lost 2 bases and J lost 6; bases outside the gene matches: 9. The CDR3 reads CASSQMTGTGGSEQYF. CDR3 nucleotide sequence: TGCGCCAGCAGCCAAATGACCGGGACAGGGGGTTCCGAGCAGTACTTC.

This clone has only one observation. Within the sample, other DNA sequences also encode this same CDR3. This chain uses TRBV6-5 with TRBJ1-2, with a tentative D call TRBD1 (6 bases). Germline V gene sequence: CDR1 MNHEY, CDR2 SVGAGI. The CDR3 length is 14 residues. The V end lost 0 bases, the J end lost 5 bases, and 10 bases lay between the germline ends. The CDR3 region is CASSYSQGAYGYTF. CDR3 DNA sequence: TGTGCCAGCAGTTACTCACAGGGTGCTTATGGCTACACCTTC.

V is TRBV9 and J is TRBJ2-5; 10 nucleotides align to TRBD1. Trimming removed 4 bases from V and 4 bases from J; junction bases left unmatched: 4. The CDR3 has 14 residues. Germline-derived CDR1 and CDR2 are SGDLS and YYNGEE. CDR3 bases: TGTGCCAGCAGCCCGGGGACAGGGGCAGAGACCCAGTACTTC. It translates to CASSPGTGAETQYF.